The 9 T cell receptor beta chains below were found in one sample sequenced in a study of blood T cell repertoires in COVID-19. The assay was immunoSEQ multiplex PCR, and TCRdb's table has in-frame clones only and misses some. The sample holds about 95,000 clones, approximately 88% seen once. The sequenced sample was peripheral blood. The receptor source for this set is a woman between 65 and 79 years old with acute or convalescent COVID-19.

The CDR3 sequence: CATDTPNTDTQYF. As DNA, the CDR3 is TGTGCCACCGATACTCCAAACACAGATACGCAGTATTTT. The chain links TRBV15 to TRBJ2-3; no definite D call. Germline-derived CDR1 and CDR2 are LNHNV and YYDKDF (reference sequence). This CDR3 has 13 residues. Trimming removed 8 bases from V and 2 bases from J, with 11 bases in between.

This chain's CDR3 is CASSRHTTGGVQPQHF. The CDR3, as DNA: TGTGCCAGCAGCAGACACACGACAGGGGGCGTCCAGCCCCAGCATTTT. The chain combines TRBV7-9 with TRBJ1-5; 10 positions agree with TRBD1. The CDR3 loop spans 16 amino acids. V lost 5 bases, J lost 7 bases, and 11 bases stayed unmatched. Germline V gene sequence: CDR1 SEHNR, CDR2 FQNEAQ (reference sequence).

The chain combines TRBV10-1 with TRBJ2-6; the match to TRBD1 covers 9 bases. CDR1 and CDR2 from the germline V gene are WNHNN and SYGVQD (reference sequence). The CDR3 has 20 amino acids. V shed 6 bases and J 0 bases; nucleotides not matched to a gene: 15. The CDR3 nucleotides read TGCGCCAGCAGGCCGGGACAGGGATCGATTGGGGGCTCTGGGGCCAACGTCCTGACTTTC. Its protein product is CASRPGQGSIGGSGANVLTF.

This sequence joins TRBV14 and TRBJ2-2; D is ambiguous. V shed 4 bases and J shed 1 base, with 10 bases lying between them. Germline V gives CDR1 SGHDN, CDR2 FVKESK. CDR3 length equals 15 residues. CDR3 nucleotide sequence: TGTGCCAGCAGCCCAAGCCTCTGGAACACCGGGGAGCTGTTTTTT. Translation: CASSPSLWNTGELFF.

The CDR3 loop reads CASSIAAGERYEQYF. The CDR3 DNA sequence: TGTGCCAGTAGTATTGCAGCGGGAGAGCGCTACGAGCAGTACTTC. This chain connects TRBV19 to TRBJ2-7; TRBD2 aligns across 8 bases. CDR3 size: 15 residues. CDR1 is LNHDA, CDR2 SQIVND, per germline (reference sequence). Trimming took 3 bases from V and 3 from J; bases not matched to a gene: 7.

This sequence joins TRBV9 and TRBJ2-6, with a tentative D call TRBD1 (5 bases). This CDR3 has 16 residues. V lost 5 bases to trimming and J lost 0 bases, with 12 bases between them. CDR1 and CDR2 from the germline V gene are SGDLS and YYNGEE. The CDR3 DNA sequence: TGTGCCAGCAGTCCTACAGGATCCTCTGGGGCCAACGTCCTGACTTTC. This translates into CASSPTGSSGANVLTF.

The chain combines TRBV18 with TRBJ1-5; a possible D gene is TRBD1 (6 bases). The germline gives CDR1 KGHSH, CDR2 LQKENI. The CDR3 is 17 residues long. V was shortened by 3 bases and J by 3 bases, with 18 bases between the two germline ends. The CDR3 is CASSPLGGGLFNQPQHF. The CDR3 nucleotides are TGTGCCAGCTCACCCCTCGGGGGGGGGCTCTTCAATCAGCCCCAGCATTTT. Full variable domain (outside the CDR3, taken from reference TRBV18 and TRBJ1-5): NAGVMQNPRHLVRRRGQEARLRCSPMKGHSHVYWYRQLPEEGLKFMVYLQKENIIDESGMPKERFSAEFPKEGPSILRIQQVVRGDSAAYFCASSPLGGGLFNQPQHFGDGTRLSIL.

This chain connects TRBV7-2 to TRBJ2-1, with D perhaps matching TRBD1 (6 bases). V was shortened by 1 base and J by 16 bases, with 17 bases between the two germline ends. There are 13 residues in the CDR3. Germline V gives CDR1 SGHTA, CDR2 FQGNSA. CDR3 sequence: CASSLGPGDRRFF. The DNA of the CDR3 is TGTGCCAGCAGCTTAGGTCCCGGAGACAGGCGTTTCTTC.

This sequence joins TRBV6-1 and TRBJ1-2; D is possibly TRBD1 (5 bases). Per the germline V gene, CDR1 is MNHNS and CDR2 is SASEGT. This CDR3 is built from 13 residues. V was cut by 3 bases and J by 4 bases, with 9 bases left in between. The CDR3 is CASSEEGLYGYTF. DNA for the CDR3: TGTGCCAGCAGTGAGGAGGGACTCTATGGCTACACCTTC.